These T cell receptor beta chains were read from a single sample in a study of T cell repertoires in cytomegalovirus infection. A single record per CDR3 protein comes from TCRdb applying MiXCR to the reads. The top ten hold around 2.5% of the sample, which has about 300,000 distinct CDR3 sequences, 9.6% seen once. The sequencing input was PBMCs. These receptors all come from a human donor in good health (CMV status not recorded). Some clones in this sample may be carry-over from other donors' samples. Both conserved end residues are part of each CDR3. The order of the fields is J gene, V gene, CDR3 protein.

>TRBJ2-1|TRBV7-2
CASLLGVKNEQFF
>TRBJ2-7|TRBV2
CASISRGGTYEQYF
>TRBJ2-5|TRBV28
CASSSPLAGGQETQYF
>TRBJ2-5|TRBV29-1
CSVADKLRIWETQYF
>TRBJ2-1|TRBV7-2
CASSLARDGGKFF
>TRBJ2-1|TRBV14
CASSPIAGGGDEQFF
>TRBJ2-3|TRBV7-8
CASSLAGEVTDTQYF
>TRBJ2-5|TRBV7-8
CASSSPPTGTQETQYF
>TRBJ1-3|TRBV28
CASSLLGAGRNGNTIYF
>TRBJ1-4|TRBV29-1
CSVARSGGINEKLFF
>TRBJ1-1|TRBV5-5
CASSLDKATEAFF
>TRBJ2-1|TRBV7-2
CASSLKTSGGNEQFF
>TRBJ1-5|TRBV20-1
CSALTGGARHF
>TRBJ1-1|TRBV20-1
CSATRFQGGRNTEAFF
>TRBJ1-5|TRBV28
CASSWADRGDQPQHF
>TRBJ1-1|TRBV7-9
CASSVSGRNTEAFF
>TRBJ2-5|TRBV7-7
CASSRGQNGVETQYF
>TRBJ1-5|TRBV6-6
CASRPRTGGHQPQHF
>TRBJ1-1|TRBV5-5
CASSSQGQVGTEAFF
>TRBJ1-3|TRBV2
CASRGGPGNTIYF
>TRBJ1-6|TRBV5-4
CASSPGSGAQKPLHF
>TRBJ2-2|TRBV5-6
CASSRGIGELFF
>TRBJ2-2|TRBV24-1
CATSPSDRGNVGELFF
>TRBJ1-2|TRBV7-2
CASRSPGRHYGYTF
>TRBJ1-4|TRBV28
CASSLGQGALTAKLFF
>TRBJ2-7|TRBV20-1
CSASLAGSYEQYF
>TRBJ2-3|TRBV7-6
CASSPTQGVVSDTQYF
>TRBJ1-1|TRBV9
CASSVADRGFTEAFF
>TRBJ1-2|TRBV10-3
CAISGTGQGYGYTF
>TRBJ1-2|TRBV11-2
CASSSTGPYGYTF
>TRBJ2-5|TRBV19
CASSSQAAGETQYF
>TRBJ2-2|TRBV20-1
CSARELAPNTGELFF
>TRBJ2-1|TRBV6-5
CASRSSLAGNNEQFF
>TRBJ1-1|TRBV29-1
CSVEEVGRGLNAFF
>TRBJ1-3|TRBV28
CASSDGSGNTIYF
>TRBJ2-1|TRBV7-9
CASSDSRVKAYNEQFF
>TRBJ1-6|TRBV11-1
CASSIAGTGLTPLHF
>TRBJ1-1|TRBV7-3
CASSALGDTEAFF
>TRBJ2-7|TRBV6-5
CASSYVVMPTAGEQYF
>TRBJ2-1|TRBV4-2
CASSPPSGGYNEQFF
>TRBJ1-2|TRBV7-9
CASSPAQGENYGYTF
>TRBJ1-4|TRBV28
CASSPNREKLFF
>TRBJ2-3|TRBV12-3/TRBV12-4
CASRKDRGADTQYF
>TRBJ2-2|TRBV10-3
CAISESQRGNTGELFF
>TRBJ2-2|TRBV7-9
CASSPDRGDTGELFF
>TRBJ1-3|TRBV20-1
CSASPTLTSGNTIYF
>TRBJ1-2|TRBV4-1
CASSLKSQIYGYTF
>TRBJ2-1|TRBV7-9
CASSPGGGHYNEQFF
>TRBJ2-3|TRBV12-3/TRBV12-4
CASSLSRAANLGF
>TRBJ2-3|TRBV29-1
CSVEDWDREPSTQYF
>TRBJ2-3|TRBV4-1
CASSHGSTDTQYF
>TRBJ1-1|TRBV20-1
CSARGDRGGNEAFF
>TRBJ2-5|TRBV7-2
CASKYRTLVETQYF
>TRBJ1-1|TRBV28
CASRWTRNTEAFF
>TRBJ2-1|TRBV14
CASGTGTSGYNEQFF
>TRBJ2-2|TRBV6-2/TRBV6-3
CASTPGGELFF
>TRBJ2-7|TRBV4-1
CASSQVRGSGEQYF
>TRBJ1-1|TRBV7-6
CASTLQVGTEAFF
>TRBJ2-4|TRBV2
CASIGQAQNIQYF